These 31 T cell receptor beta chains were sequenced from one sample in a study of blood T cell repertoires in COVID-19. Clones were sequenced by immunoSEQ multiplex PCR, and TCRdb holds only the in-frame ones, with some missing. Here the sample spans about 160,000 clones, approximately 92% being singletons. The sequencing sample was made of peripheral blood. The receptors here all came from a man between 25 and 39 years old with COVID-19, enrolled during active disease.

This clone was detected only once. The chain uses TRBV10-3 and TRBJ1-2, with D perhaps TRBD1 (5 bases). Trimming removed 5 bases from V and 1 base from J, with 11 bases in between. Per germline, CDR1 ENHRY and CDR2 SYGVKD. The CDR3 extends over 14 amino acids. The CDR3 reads CAISQGPYNYGYTF. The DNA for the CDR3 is TGTGCCATCAGTCAGGGCCCTTATAACTATGGCTACACCTTC.

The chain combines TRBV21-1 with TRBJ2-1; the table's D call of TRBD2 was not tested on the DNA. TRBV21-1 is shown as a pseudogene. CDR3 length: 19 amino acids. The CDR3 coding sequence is TGTGCCAGCAGCTACCGACTAGCGGGAGGGCAACGCTCCTACAATGAGCAGTTCTTC. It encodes CASSYRLAGGQRSYNEQFF.

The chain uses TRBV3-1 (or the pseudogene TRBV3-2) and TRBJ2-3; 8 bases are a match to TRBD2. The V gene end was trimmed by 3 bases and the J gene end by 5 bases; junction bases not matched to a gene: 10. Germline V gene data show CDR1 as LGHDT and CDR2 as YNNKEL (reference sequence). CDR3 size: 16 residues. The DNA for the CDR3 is TGTGCCAGCAGCCAGATTGCGGGGGGCGGGAGAGATACGCAGTATTTT. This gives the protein CASSQIAGGGRDTQYF.

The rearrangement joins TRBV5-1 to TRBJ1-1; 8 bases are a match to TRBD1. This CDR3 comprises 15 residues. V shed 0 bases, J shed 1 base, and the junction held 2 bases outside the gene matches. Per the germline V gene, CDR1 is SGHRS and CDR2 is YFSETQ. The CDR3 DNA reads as TGCGCCAGCAGCTTGGTGGACAGGGAGAACACTGAAGCTTTCTTT. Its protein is CASSLVDRENTEAFF.

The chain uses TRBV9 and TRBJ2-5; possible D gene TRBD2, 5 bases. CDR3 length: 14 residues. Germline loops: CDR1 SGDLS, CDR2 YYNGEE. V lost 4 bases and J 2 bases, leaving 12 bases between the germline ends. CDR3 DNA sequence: TGTGCCAGCAGCACGGGCTCGGGGCAAGAGACCCAGTACTTC. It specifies CASSTGSGQETQYF.

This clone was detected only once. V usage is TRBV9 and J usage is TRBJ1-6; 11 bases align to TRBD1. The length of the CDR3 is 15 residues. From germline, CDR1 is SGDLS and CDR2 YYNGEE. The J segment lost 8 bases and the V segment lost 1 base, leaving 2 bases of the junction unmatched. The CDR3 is CASSVMGQGDSPLHF. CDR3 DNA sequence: TGTGCCAGCAGCGTAATGGGACAGGGGGATTCACCCCTCCACTTT.

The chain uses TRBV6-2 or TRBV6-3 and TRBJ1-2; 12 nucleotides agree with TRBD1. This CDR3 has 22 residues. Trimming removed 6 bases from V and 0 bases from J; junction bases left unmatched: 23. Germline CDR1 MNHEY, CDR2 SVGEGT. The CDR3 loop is CASSRTSNYGTGGHQANYGYTF. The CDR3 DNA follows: TGTGCCAGCAGCCGAACGTCTAACTACGGGACAGGGGGCCACCAAGCTAACTATGGCTACACCTTC.

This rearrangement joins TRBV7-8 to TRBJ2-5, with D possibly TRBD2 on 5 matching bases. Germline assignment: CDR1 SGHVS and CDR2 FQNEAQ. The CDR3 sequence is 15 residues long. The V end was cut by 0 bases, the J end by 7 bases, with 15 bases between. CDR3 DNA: TGTGCCAGCAGCTTAGCGGCTAGCCCCCTGGGGACCCAGTACTTC. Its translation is CASSLAASPLGTQYF.

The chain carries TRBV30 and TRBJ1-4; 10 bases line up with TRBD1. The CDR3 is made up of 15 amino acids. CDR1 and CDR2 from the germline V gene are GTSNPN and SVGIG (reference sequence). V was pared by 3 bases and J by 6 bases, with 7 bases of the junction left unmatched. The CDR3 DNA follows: TGTGCCTGGAGGGGACAGGGGCGAAGTCATGAAAAACTGTTTTTT. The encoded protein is CAWRGQGRSHEKLFF.

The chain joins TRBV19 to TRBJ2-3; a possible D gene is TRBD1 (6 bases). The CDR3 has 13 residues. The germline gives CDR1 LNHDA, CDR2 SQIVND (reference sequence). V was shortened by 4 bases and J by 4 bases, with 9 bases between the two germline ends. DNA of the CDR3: TGTGCCAGTAGTACAGGGGACCCAGATACGCAGTATTTT. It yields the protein CASSTGDPDTQYF.

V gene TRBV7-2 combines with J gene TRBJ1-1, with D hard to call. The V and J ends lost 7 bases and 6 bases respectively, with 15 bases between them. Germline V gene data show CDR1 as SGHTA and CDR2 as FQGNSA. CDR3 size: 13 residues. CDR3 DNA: TGTGCCAGCACGACATTGCACGGATCTGAAGCTTTCTTT. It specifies CASTTLHGSEAFF.

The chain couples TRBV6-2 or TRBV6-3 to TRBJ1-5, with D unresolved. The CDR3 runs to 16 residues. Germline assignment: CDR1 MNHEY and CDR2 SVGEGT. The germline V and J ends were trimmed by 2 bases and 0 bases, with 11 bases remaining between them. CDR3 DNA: TGTGCCAGCAGTTACATGCAGGAACCTAGCAATCAGCCCCAGCATTTT. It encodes CASSYMQEPSNQPQHF.

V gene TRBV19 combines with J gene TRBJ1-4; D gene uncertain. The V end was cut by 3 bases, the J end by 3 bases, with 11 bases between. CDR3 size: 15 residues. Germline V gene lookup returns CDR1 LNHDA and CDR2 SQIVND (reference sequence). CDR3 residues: CASSIRSRSNEKLFF. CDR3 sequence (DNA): TGTGCCAGTAGTATTCGGTCCCGATCTAATGAAAAACTGTTTTTT.

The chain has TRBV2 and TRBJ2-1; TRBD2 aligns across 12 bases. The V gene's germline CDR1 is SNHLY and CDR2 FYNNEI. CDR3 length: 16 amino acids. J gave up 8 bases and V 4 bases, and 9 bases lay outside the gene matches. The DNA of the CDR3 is TGTGCCAGCAGTGTCGGACTAGCGGGATTTCGGGATGAGCAGTTCTTC. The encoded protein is CASSVGLAGFRDEQFF.

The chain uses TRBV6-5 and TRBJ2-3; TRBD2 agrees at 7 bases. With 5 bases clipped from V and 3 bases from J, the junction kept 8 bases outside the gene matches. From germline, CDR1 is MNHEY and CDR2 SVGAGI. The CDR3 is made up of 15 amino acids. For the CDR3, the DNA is TGTGCCAGCAGTAGGACTAGGACCCTGACAGATACGCAGTATTTT. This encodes CASSRTRTLTDTQYF.

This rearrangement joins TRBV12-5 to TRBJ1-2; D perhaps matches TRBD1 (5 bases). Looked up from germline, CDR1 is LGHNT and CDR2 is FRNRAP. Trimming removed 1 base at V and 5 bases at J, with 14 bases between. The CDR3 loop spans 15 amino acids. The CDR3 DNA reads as TGTGCTAGTGGTTTGGGCGGGGCAGTTACATATGGCTACACCTTC. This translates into CASGLGGAVTYGYTF.

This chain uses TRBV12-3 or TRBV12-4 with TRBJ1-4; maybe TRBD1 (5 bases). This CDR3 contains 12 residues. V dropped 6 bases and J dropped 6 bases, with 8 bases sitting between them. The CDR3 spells CASSGTDEKLFF. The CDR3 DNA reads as TGTGCCAGCAGCGGGACTGATGAAAAACTGTTTTTT.

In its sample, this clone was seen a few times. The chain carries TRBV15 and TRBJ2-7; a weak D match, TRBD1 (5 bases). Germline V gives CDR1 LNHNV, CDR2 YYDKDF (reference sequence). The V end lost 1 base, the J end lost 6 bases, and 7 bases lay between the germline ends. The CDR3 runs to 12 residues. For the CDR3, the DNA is TGTGCCACCAGCAGAGCAGGGTTCGAGCAGTACTTC. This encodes CATSRAGFEQYF.

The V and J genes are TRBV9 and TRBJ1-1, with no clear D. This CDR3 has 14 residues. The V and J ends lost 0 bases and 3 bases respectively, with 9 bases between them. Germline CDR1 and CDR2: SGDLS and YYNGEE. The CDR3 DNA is TGTGCCAGCAGCGTAGGGTCTAGCGACACTGAAGCTTTCTTT. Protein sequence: CASSVGSSDTEAFF.

The CDR3 region is CASSPTLEATDTQYF. The CDR3 coding sequence is TGTGCCAGCAGCCCTACTCTTGAGGCGACAGATACGCAGTATTTT. This chain connects TRBV6-2 or TRBV6-3 to TRBJ2-3, with unresolved D. CDR3 size: 15 residues. CDR1 is MNHEY, CDR2 SVGEGT, per germline. V was clipped by 6 bases and J by 3 bases, with 16 bases between them.

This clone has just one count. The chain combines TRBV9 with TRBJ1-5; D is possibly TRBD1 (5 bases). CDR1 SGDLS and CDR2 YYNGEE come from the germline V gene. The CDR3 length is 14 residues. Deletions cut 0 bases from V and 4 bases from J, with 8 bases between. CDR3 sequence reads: CASSVEAGNQPQHF. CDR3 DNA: TGTGCCAGCAGCGTAGAGGCAGGGAATCAGCCCCAGCATTTT. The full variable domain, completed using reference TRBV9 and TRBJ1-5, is DSGVTQTPKHLITATGQRVTLRCSPRSGDLSVYWYQQSLDQGLQFLIQYYNGEERAKGNILERFSAQQFPDLHSELNLSSLELGDSALYFCASSVEAGNQPQHFGDGTRLSIL.

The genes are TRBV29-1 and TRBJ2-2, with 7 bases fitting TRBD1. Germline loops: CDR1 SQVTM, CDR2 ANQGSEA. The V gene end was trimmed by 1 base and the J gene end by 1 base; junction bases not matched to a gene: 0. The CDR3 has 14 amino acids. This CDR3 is CSVEGTGNTGELFF. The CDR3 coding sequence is TGCAGCGTTGAAGGGACAGGGAACACCGGGGAGCTGTTTTTT.

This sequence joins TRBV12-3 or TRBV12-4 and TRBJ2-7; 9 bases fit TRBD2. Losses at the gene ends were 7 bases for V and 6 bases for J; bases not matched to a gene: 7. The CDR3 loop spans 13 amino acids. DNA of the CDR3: TGTGCCAGCACCAGCGGGAGGTTGGGCGAGCAGTACTTC. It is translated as CASTSGRLGEQYF.

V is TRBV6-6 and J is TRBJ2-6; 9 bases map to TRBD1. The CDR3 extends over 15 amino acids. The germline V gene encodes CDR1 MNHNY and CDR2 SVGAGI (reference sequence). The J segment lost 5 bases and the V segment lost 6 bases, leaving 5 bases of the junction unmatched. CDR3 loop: CASRKTGGRANVLTF. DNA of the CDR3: TGTGCCAGCAGAAAGACAGGGGGAAGGGCCAACGTCCTGACTTTC.

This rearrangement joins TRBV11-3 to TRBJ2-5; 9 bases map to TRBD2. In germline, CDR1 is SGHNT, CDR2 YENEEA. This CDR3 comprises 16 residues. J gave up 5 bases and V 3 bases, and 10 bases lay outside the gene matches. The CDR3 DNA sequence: TGTGCCAGCAGCTTCTCGGGTAGCGGGGGCTGGGAGACCCAGTACTTC. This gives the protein CASSFSGSGGWETQYF.

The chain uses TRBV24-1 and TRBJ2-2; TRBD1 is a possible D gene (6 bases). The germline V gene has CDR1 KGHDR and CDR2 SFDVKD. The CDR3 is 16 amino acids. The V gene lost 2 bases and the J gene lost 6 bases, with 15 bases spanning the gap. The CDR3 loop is CATSDSTGSDPGELFF. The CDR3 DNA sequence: TGTGCCACCAGTGATTCCACAGGGTCTGATCCCGGGGAGCTGTTTTTT.

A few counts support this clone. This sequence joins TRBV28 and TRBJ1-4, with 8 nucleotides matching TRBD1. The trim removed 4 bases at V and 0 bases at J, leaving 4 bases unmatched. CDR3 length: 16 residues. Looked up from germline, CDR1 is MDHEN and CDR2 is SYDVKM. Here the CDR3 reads CASSSTGVATNEKLFF. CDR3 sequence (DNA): TGTGCCAGCAGTTCGACAGGGGTGGCAACTAATGAAAAACTGTTTTTT.

DNA for the CDR3: TGTGCCAGCAGTCCGGACAGGTCAAACTATGGCTACACCTTC. This sequence encodes CASSPDRSNYGYTF. The chain uses TRBV7-2 and TRBJ1-2; 7 bases line up with TRBD1. This CDR3 contains 14 residues. The V and J ends lost 6 bases and 2 bases, in that order; junction bases with no gene match: 6. The germline V gene has CDR1 SGHTA and CDR2 FQGNSA.

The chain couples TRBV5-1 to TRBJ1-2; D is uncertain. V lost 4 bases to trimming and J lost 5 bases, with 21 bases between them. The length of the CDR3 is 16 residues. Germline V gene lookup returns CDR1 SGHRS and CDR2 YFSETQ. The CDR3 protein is CASSHPAGRRTYGYTF. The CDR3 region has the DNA TGCGCCAGCAGCCACCCCGCCGGGCGGAGGACTTATGGCTACACCTTC.

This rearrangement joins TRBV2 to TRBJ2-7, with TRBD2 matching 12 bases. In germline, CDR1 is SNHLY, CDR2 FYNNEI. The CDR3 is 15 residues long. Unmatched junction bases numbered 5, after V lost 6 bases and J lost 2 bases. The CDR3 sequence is CASRSSSGGAYEQYF. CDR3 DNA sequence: TGTGCCAGCAGATCCTCTAGCGGGGGGGCCTACGAGCAGTACTTC. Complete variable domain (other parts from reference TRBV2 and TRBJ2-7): EPEVTQTPSHQVTQMGQEVILRCVPISNHLYFYWYRQILGQKVEFLVSFYNNEISEKSEIFDDQFSVERPDGSNFTLKIRSTKLEDSAMYFCASRSSSGGAYEQYFGPGTRLTVT.

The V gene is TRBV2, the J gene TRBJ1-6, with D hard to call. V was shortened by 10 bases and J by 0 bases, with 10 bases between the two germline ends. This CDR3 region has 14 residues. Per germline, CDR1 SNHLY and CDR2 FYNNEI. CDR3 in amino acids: CAIVMSSYNSPLHF. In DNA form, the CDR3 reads TGTGCCATCGTTATGAGCTCCTATAATTCACCCCTCCACTTT.